This T cell receptor (beta chain) emerged from a study of T cells in women clearing cervical HPV infection. As for the study in general: Case blood was drawn when the lesion was first found; control blood after infection became undetectable. General study points: CIN3+ cases had significantly higher TCR richness than controls; evenness did not differ.

The CDR3 loop spans 15 amino acids. V lost 7 bases to trimming and J lost 4 bases, with 17 bases between them. CDR1 is LNHDA and CDR2 is SQIVND in the germline V gene (reference sequence). Sequenced by immunoSEQ multiplex PCR; TCRdb stores in-frame clones only, minus some. The sample data list some 20,000 clones. Remarks on this clone: As yet, its antigen is unknown. The read terminates 3 residues before the CDR3 end, so the remaining end is supplied by the germline J gene.

The TCR was taken from a woman aged 18 to 69 with a cervical HPV16 infection that either progressed to CIN3+ or cleared (not recorded which). The sequencing input was blood buffy coat. The genes are TRBV19 and TRBJ2-1, with a possible D match to TRBD2 (6 bases). CDR3 DNA (partial): TGTGCCAGTAATAGCGGACACCGCAGTTACAATGAG. Translation gives CASNSGHRSYNE. The CDR3, in full, reads CASNSGHRSYNEQFF.